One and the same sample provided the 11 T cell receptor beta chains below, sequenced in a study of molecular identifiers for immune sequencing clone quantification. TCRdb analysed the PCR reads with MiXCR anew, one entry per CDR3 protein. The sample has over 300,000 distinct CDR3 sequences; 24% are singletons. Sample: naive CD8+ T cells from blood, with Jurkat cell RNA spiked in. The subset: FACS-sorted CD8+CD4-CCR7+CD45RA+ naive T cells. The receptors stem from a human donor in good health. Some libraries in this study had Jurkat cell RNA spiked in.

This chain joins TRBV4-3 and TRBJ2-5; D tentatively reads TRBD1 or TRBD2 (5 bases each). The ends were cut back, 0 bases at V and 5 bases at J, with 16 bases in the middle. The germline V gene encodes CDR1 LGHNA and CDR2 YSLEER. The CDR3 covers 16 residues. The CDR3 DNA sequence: TGCGCCAGCAGCCAAGATGGAGGACAAAGGCCCGAGACCCAGTACTTC. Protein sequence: CASSQDGGQRPETQYF.

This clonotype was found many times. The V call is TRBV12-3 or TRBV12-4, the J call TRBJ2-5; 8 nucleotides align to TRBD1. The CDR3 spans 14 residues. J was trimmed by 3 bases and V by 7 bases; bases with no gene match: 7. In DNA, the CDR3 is TGTGCCAGCAAAACTCTGGACAGGGAAGAGACCCAGTACTTC. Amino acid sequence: CASKTLDREETQYF.

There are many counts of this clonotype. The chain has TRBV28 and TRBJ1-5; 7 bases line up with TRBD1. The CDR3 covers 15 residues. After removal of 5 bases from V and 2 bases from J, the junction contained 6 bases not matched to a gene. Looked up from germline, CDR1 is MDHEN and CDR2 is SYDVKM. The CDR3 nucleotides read TGTGCCAGCAGTCAATATGGACAGGGCAATCAGCCCCAGCATTTT. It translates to CASSQYGQGNQPQHF.

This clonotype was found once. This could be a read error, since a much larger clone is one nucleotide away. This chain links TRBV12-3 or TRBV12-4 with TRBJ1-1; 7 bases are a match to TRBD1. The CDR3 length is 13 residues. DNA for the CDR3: TGTACCAGCAGTTTCGACAGGGTGACTGAAGCTTTCTTT. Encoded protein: CTSSFDRVTEAFF.

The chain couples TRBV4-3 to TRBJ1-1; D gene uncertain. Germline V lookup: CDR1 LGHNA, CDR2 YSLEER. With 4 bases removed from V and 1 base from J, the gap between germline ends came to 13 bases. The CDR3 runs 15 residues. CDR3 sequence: CASSLDWAANTEAFF. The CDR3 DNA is TGCGCCAGCAGCCTAGATTGGGCCGCGAACACTGAAGCTTTCTTT.

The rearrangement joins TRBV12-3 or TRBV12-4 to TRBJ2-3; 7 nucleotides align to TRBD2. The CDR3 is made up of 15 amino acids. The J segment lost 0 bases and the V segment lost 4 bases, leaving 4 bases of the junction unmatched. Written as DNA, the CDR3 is TGTGCCAGCAGTTACCGACTAGCTAGCACAGATACGCAGTATTTT. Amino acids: CASSYRLASTDTQYF.

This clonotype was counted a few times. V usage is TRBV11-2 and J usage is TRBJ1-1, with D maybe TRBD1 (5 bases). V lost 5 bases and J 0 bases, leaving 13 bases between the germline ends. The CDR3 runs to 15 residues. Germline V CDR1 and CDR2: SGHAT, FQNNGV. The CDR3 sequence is CASSGDWSMNTEAFF. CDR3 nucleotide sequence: TGTGCCAGCAGCGGGGACTGGTCCATGAACACTGAAGCTTTCTTT.

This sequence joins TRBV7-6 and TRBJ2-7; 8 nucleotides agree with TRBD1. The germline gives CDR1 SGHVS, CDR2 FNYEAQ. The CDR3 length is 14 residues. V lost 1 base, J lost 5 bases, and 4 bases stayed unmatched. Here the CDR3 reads CASSLEAGGHEQYF. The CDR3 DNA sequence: TGTGCCAGCAGCTTAGAGGCAGGGGGCCACGAGCAGTACTTC.

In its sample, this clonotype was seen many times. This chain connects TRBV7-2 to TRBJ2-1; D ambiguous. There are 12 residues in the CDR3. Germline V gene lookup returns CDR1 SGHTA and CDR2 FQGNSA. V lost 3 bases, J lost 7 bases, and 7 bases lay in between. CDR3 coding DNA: TGTGCCAGCAGCTTTTCTTTGAATGAGCAGTTCTTC. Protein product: CASSFSLNEQFF.

Written as DNA, the CDR3 is TGTGCCAGCAGTACCCTTTTTGGGCAGGGGAATGAAAAACTGTTTTTT. It specifies CASSTLFGQGNEKLFF. This sequence joins TRBV27 and TRBJ1-4; weak D call: TRBD1 (6 bases). CDR1 MNHEY and CDR2 SMNVEV come from the germline V gene (reference sequence). The CDR3 covers 16 residues. V was shortened by 5 bases and J by 5 bases, with 18 bases between the two germline ends.

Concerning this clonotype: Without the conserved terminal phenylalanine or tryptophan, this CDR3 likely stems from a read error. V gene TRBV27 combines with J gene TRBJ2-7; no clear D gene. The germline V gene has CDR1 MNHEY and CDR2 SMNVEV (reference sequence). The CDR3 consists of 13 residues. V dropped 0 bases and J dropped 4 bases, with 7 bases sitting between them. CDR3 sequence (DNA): TGTGCCAGCAGTTTATCCGCGTTGTACGAGCAGTACTCC. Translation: CASSLSALYEQYS.